Listed here are 18 T cell receptor beta chains from one sample, sequenced in a study of T cells in Graves' hyperthyroidism and ophthalmopathy. RNA transcripts gave rise to amplified TCR beta CDR3 regions. The HTBI primer set was used in a first-round RT-PCR of the TCR CDR3. Via MiXCR, TCRdb re-called the multiplex PCR reads, giving one row per CDR3 protein. The repertoire holds fewer than 800,000 distinct CDR3 sequences, with 15% to 20% as singletons. The sample taken for sequencing was blood. The source of these receptors is a man younger than 35 with Graves' hyperthyroidism.

In this sample, this clonotype turned up many times. This chain's CDR3 is CAWSFTGGQSYEQYF. The CDR3 DNA sequence: TGTGCCTGGAGTTTCACAGGGGGCCAGTCCTACGAGCAGTACTTC. The rearrangement uses TRBV30 and TRBJ2-7; the match to TRBD1 covers 9 bases. V shed 2 bases, J shed 1 base, and the junction held 6 bases outside the gene matches. In germline, CDR1 is GTSNPN, CDR2 SVGIG (reference sequence). The CDR3 is made up of 15 amino acids.

This clonotype occurred many times. J is TRBJ2-2 and V is TRBV7-9, with 8 positions matching TRBD2. V was clipped by 4 bases and J by 5 bases; unmatched bases: 9. CDR1 and CDR2 (germline): SEHNR, FQNEAQ (reference sequence). CDR3 length: 16 residues. CDR3 amino acids: CASSSRRSGRTGELFF. The DNA of the CDR3 is TGTGCCAGCAGCTCCCGCCGAAGCGGGAGAACCGGGGAGCTGTTTTTT.

In its sample, this clonotype was seen many times. The rearrangement uses TRBV15 and TRBJ1-4; 7 bases are a match to TRBD1. The trim removed 5 bases at V and 8 bases at J, leaving 14 bases unmatched. This CDR3 is built from 16 residues. Germline assignment: CDR1 LNHNV and CDR2 YYDKDF (reference sequence). The DNA of the CDR3 is TGTGCCACCAGCCGACAGGGTGACGCGGCGGCGGAAAAACTGTTTTTT. It yields the protein CATSRQGDAAAEKLFF.

J is TRBJ1-1 and V is TRBV12-3 or TRBV12-4, with a possible D match to TRBD1 (6 bases). V lost 5 bases, J lost 0 bases, and 13 bases lay in between. The CDR3 runs 15 residues. The CDR3 protein is CASSPRTDMNTEAFF. The CDR3 region has the DNA TGTGCCAGCAGTCCCCGGACAGATATGAACACTGAAGCTTTCTTT.

This clonotype was seen a few times. This chain joins TRBV24-1 and TRBJ2-3; either TRBD1 or TRBD2 may supply D (5 bases each). CDR1 and CDR2 from the germline V gene are KGHDR and SFDVKD. The CDR3 consists of 13 residues. V shed 9 bases and J shed 2 bases, with 11 bases lying between them. The CDR3 reads CATEGSNTDTQYF. The CDR3 region has the DNA TGTGCCACCGAGGGGTCTAACACAGATACGCAGTATTTT.

The chain links TRBV19 to TRBJ1-4; D call uncertain. The CDR3 runs to 13 residues. With 10 bases removed from V and 7 bases from J, the gap between germline ends came to 16 bases. Germline V lookup: CDR1 LNHDA, CDR2 SQIVND (reference sequence). The CDR3, as DNA: TGTGCCACCCGCCGCCTGGGGAGTGAAAAACTGTTTTTT. It codes for CATRRLGSEKLFF.

Ten or more counts support this clonotype. V gene TRBV6-1 combines with J gene TRBJ1-1; D gene ambiguous. CDR1 is MNHNS and CDR2 is SASEGT in the germline V gene. This CDR3 contains 15 residues. V lost 0 bases, J lost 2 bases, and 10 bases lay in between. The CDR3 reads CASSEASGINTEAFF. The DNA for the CDR3 is TGTGCCAGCAGTGAAGCGTCTGGAATCAACACTGAAGCTTTCTTT.

This clonotype was seen a handful of times. The rearrangement joins TRBV19 to TRBJ2-1; tentative D call: TRBD1 (6 bases). Germline V lookup: CDR1 LNHDA, CDR2 SQIVND (reference sequence). This CDR3 region has 12 residues. V was trimmed by 5 bases and J by 10 bases, leaving 12 bases between them. In DNA form, the CDR3 reads TGTGCCAGTAGTTTCCGGGACACGGAGCAGTTCTTC. Its protein product is CASSFRDTEQFF.

Notes on this clonotype: This sequence may be a read error, since a much larger clone differs from it by one base. The CDR3 DNA is TGTACCGCCGCCGGACTAGCGGCCCACCAAGAGACCCAGTACTTC. This translates into CTAAGLAAHQETQYF. The chain has TRBV6-2 or TRBV6-3 and TRBJ2-5, with TRBD2 matching 10 bases. CDR3 length equals 15 residues. CDR1 is MNHEY, CDR2 SVGEGT, per germline.

The chain uses TRBV18 and TRBJ2-1; no clear D gene. The V gene's germline CDR1 is KGHSH and CDR2 LQKENI. The CDR3 is 16 amino acids. The germline V and J ends were trimmed by 0 bases and 0 bases, with 9 bases remaining between them. The CDR3 DNA follows: TGTGCCAGCTCACCACCGGGATGGAACTCCTACAATGAGCAGTTCTTC. Its protein product is CASSPPGWNSYNEQFF.

This clonotype has at least ten counts. The chain is built from TRBV12-3 or TRBV12-4 and TRBJ2-7, with TRBD2 matching 14 bases. V shed 3 bases, J shed 3 bases, and the junction held 7 bases outside the gene matches. The CDR3 has 17 amino acids. CDR3 sequence: CASSFSWGTSGSYEQYF. DNA for the CDR3: TGTGCCAGCAGTTTCTCCTGGGGGACTAGCGGGAGCTACGAGCAGTACTTC.

This clonotype was seen at least ten times. V usage is TRBV7-2 and J usage is TRBJ2-3; tentative D call: TRBD2 (5 bases). Trimming removed 4 bases at V and 6 bases at J, with 17 bases between. Germline values: CDR1 SGHTA, CDR2 FQGNSA. The CDR3 runs to 15 residues. The chain's CDR3 is CASSWAFAEADTQYF. CDR3 sequence (DNA): TGTGCCAGCAGCTGGGCCTTTGCGGAGGCTGATACGCAGTATTTT. The whole variable domain, remainder taken from reference TRBV7-2 and TRBJ2-3, is GAGVSQSPSNKVTEKGKDVELRCDPISGHTALYWYRQSLGQGLEFLIYFQGNSAPDKSGLPSDRFSAERTGGSVSTLTIQRTQQEDSAVYLCASSWAFAEADTQYFGPGTRLTVL.

This sequence joins TRBV20-1 and TRBJ2-1; 9 bases map to TRBD2. Germline loops: CDR1 DFQATT, CDR2 SNEGSKA (reference sequence). There are 14 residues in the CDR3. Losses at the gene ends were 5 bases for V and 6 bases for J; bases not matched to a gene: 8. CDR3 protein: CSALWAGGGNEQFF. As DNA, the CDR3 is TGCAGTGCTCTGTGGGCGGGGGGGGGCAATGAGCAGTTCTTC.

This clonotype has only a few counts. The chain combines TRBV20-1 with TRBJ2-7, with TRBD1 matching over 9 bases. This CDR3 region has 15 residues. J gave up 4 bases and V 4 bases, and 11 bases lay outside the gene matches. Germline CDR1 DFQATT, CDR2 SNEGSKA (reference sequence). CDR3 amino acids: CSATIGTGGSYEQYF. DNA of the CDR3: TGCAGTGCTACTATTGGAACAGGGGGCTCGTACGAGCAGTACTTC.

There are a few counts of this clonotype. This chain connects TRBV18 to TRBJ2-7; no definite D call. The CDR3 runs 13 residues. From germline, CDR1 is KGHSH and CDR2 LQKENI. Trimming stripped 1 base from V and 5 bases from J, with 9 bases between. The CDR3 loop is CASSPLHNDEQYF. In DNA form, the CDR3 reads TGTGCCAGCTCACCACTACATAATGACGAGCAGTACTTC.

This clonotype was seen repeatedly, ten times or more. The rearrangement uses TRBV28 and TRBJ2-5; 11 bases match TRBD1. V lost 2 bases to trimming and J lost 5 bases; unmatched junction nucleotides: 4. Germline CDR1 is MDHEN and CDR2 is SYDVKM. The CDR3 sequence is 15 residues long. CDR3 sequence: CASSLGQGAVETQYF. The CDR3 DNA is TGTGCCAGCAGTTTAGGACAGGGGGCGGTGGAGACCCAGTACTTC. The full variable domain, in which reference TRBV28 and TRBJ2-5 provide the parts outside the CDR3, is DVKVTQSSRYLVKRTGEKVFLECVQDMDHENMFWYRQDPGLGLRLIYFSYDVKMKEKGDIPEGYSVSREKKERFSLILESASTNQTSMYLCASSLGQGAVETQYFGPGTRLLVL.

In this sample, this clonotype turned up many times. The chain is built from TRBV2 and TRBJ2-7, with D hard to call. The CDR3 extends over 13 amino acids. V lost 6 bases and J lost 2, with 11 bases in between. CDR1 and CDR2 from the germline V gene are SNHLY and FYNNEI. The chain's CDR3 is CASSVGGPYEQYF. Written as DNA, the CDR3 is TGTGCCAGCAGCGTTGGTGGACCCTACGAGCAGTACTTC.

This sequence joins TRBV6-2 or TRBV6-3 and TRBJ2-7; D is perhaps TRBD1 (5 bases). Trimming cost V 5 bases and J 4 bases, with 12 bases left between them. Germline lookup yields CDR1 MNHEY and CDR2 SVGEGT. The length of the CDR3 is 13 residues. As DNA, the CDR3 is TGTGCCAGCAGTGGCTGGCGGACATACGAGCAGTACTTC. Residues: CASSGWRTYEQYF.